A selection of T cell receptor beta chains follows, all from one sample in a study of PD-1 blockade in classical Hodgkin lymphoma. Data came from immunoSEQ multiplex PCR; TCRdb stores just in-frame clones and leaves some out. The table includes around 40,000 clones, roughly 78% detected once. The input for sequencing was peripheral blood mononuclear cells (PBMCs), taken at baseline. The origin of the receptors is a human donor with classical Hodgkin lymphoma. Each CDR3 is given with its conserved first and last residue. Fields, in order: clone size, D gene, J gene, V gene, CDR3 protein, CDR3 DNA. D genes are given only for firm matches. Clone sizes are given selectively: once, few, many, or a class where the clone is expanded.

>-|-|TRBJ2-2|TRBV7-9
CASSHSTNTGELFF
TGTGCCAGCAGTCACAGCACCAACACCGGGGAGCTGTTTTTT
>-|TRBD2|TRBJ2-7|TRBV7-2
CASSRNRLSGGGSDEQYF
TGTGCCAGCAGCCGAAACCGCCTTAGCGGGGGGGGTTCTGACGAGCAGTACTTC
>medium-sized|-|TRBJ1-2|TRBV10-3
CAISEGGDGYTF
TGTGCCATCAGTGAGGGAGGGGATGGCTACACCTTC
>few|TRBD1|TRBJ1-2|TRBV6-5
CASSWTGGGYTF
TGTGCCAGCAGTTGGACAGGGGGCGGCTACACCTTC
>once|-|TRBJ1-5|TRBV2
CASSEVLGRSGSQHF
TGTGCCAGCAGTGAAGTTTTGGGCAGGTCCGGGTCCCAGCATTTT
>-|-|TRBJ1-6|TRBV7-2
CASSLEGYRYNSPLHF
TGTGCCAGCAGCTTAGAAGGGTATAGGTATAATTCACCCCTCCACTTT
>-|-|TRBJ2-5|TRBV21-1
CASSKSQTQYF
TGTGCCAGCAGCAAAAGTCAGACCCAGTACTTC
>-|-|TRBJ2-3|TRBV11-2
CASSSLRAIRPDTQYF
TGTGCCAGCAGCTCATTGAGGGCTATCCGCCCAGATACGCAGTATTTT
>few|TRBD1|TRBJ2-7|TRBV27
CASSLLRTRGLENEQYF
TGTGCCAGCAGTCTTCTAAGGACCAGGGGGCTGGAAAACGAGCAGTACTTC
>-|TRBD2|TRBJ2-2|TRBV27
CASSPYGLAGGLNTGELFF
TGTGCCAGCAGTCCGTACGGACTAGCGGGGGGCCTTAACACCGGGGAGCTGTTTTTT
>-|-|TRBJ1-4|TRBV29-1
CSVEEGTNEKLFF
TGCAGCGTTGAAGAAGGGACGAATGAAAAACTGTTTTTT
>-|TRBD1|TRBJ1-2|TRBV6-1
CASSEAGRGNYGYTF
TGTGCCAGCAGTGAAGCTGGCAGGGGGAACTATGGCTACACCTTC
>-|-|TRBJ2-1|TRBV6-1
CASSEWAGEAYNEQFF
TGTGCCAGCAGTGAATGGGCAGGGGAAGCCTACAATGAGCAGTTCTTC
>few|-|TRBJ2-7|TRBV4-1
CASSQDLNPYEQYF
TGCGCCAGCAGCCAAGATCTTAACCCTTACGAGCAGTACTTC
>once|TRBD1|TRBJ2-5|TRBV19
CASSISGTGGETQYF
TGTGCCAGTAGTATTTCCGGGACAGGGGGAGAGACCCAGTACTTC
>-|TRBD1|TRBJ1-2|TRBV5-1
CASSLTSGTGLSYGYTF
TGCGCCAGCAGCTTGACCTCCGGGACAGGCTTATCCTATGGCTACACCTTC
>-|-|TRBJ1-5|TRBV5-8
CASRFLMGGGQPQHF
TGTGCCAGCAGGTTTTTGATGGGTGGAGGTCAGCCCCAGCATTTT
>few|-|TRBJ2-6|TRBV4-2
CASSQDRSSGANVLTF
TGTGCCAGCAGCCAAGACAGATCCTCTGGGGCCAACGTCCTGACTTTC
>-|-|TRBJ2-7|TRBV30
CAWSVRPVGLGEQYF
TGTGCCTGGAGTGTACGCCCCGTGGGGCTGGGTGAGCAGTACTTC
>-|-|TRBJ2-3|TRBV18
CASSNRGGTDTQYF
TGTGCCAGCTCAAACCGCGGTGGCACAGATACGCAGTATTTT
>-|-|TRBJ2-1|TRBV9
CASGTESRGEQFF
TGTGCCAGCGGGACGGAGAGTAGGGGTGAGCAGTTCTTC
>-|-|TRBJ2-7|TRBV4-3
CASSQGGGSGEQYF
TGCGCCAGCAGCCAAGGTGGAGGATCGGGCGAGCAGTACTTC
>-|TRBD1|TRBJ2-7|TRBV11-2
CASMGTDSYEQYF
TGTGCCAGCATGGGGACAGACTCCTACGAGCAGTACTTC
>-|-|TRBJ1-1|TRBV7-2
CASSLQGYSREAFF
TGTGCGAGCTCTCTTCAGGGGTACTCTCGTGAAGCTTTCTTT
>-|TRBD1|TRBJ2-2|TRBV10-3
CAISATGESLPGELFF
TGTGCCATCAGTGCGACAGGGGAGTCTTTGCCCGGGGAGCTGTTTTTT
>-|-|TRBJ1-1|TRBV21-1
CASSRHRGKEAFF
TGTGCCAGCAGCAGACACAGGGGGAAGGAAGCTTTCTTT
>-|TRBD2|TRBJ2-5|TRBV7-9
CASSGGSGGPGETQYF
TGTGCCAGCAGCGGGGGGAGCGGGGGTCCGGGCGAGACCCAGTACTTC
>-|-|TRBJ1-3|TRBV6-5
CASSYDPSGGNTIYF
TGTGCCAGCAGTTACGACCCAAGCGGAGGAAACACCATATATTTT
>medium-sized|TRBD1|TRBJ1-2|TRBV7-9
CASSFRGLYGYTF
TGTGCCAGCAGCTTTAGGGGGCTCTATGGCTACACCTTC
>-|-|TRBJ2-1|TRBV6-5
CATRAGGEDEQFF
TGTGCCACCCGGGCAGGGGGGGAGGATGAGCAGTTCTTC
>-|TRBD2|TRBJ2-3|TRBV9
CASSATLAGYSSTDTQYF
TGTGCCAGCAGCGCGACACTAGCGGGGTACTCTAGCACAGATACGCAGTATTTT
>-|-|TRBJ1-5|TRBV4-3
CASSQEPERFSPRNQPQHF
TGCGCCAGCAGCCAAGAGCCCGAAAGGTTTTCGCCTAGGAATCAGCCCCAGCATTTT
>few|-|TRBJ2-3|TRBV5-1
CASSLVVAGAGTDTQYF
TGCGCCAGCAGCTTGGTTGTGGCGGGGGCGGGCACAGATACGCAGTATTTT
>-|TRBD1|TRBJ2-2|TRBV15
CATSAGTGIIIGELFF
TGTGCCACCAGCGCCGGGACAGGGATAATAATCGGGGAGCTGTTTTTT
>-|-|TRBJ2-1|TRBV18
CASSSSFHEQFF
TGTGCCAGCTCATCTAGCTTCCATGAGCAGTTCTTC
>-|-|TRBJ1-5|TRBV11-2
CASSLGRGGGQPQHF
TGTGCCAGCAGCTTAGGCAGGGGAGGCGGTCAGCCCCAGCATTTT
>-|TRBD2|TRBJ2-3|TRBV5-4
CASSSGLAARDTQYF
TGTGCCAGCAGCTCAGGACTAGCGGCACGGGATACGCAGTATTTT
>once|-|TRBJ2-2|TRBV6-6
CASSYLSQVNTGELFF
TGTGCCAGCAGTTACTTAAGTCAGGTGAACACCGGGGAGCTGTTTTTT
>-|TRBD1|TRBJ2-7|TRBV5-1
CASSSGTGYYEQYF
TGCGCCAGCAGCTCCGGGACAGGGTACTACGAGCAGTACTTC
>-|-|TRBJ1-1|TRBV6-6
CASSYEGRTEAFF
TGTGCCAGCAGTTACGAAGGACGTACTGAAGCTTTCTTT
>-|-|TRBJ2-7|TRBV30
CAWDIRDGLYEQYF
TGTGCCTGGGACATCCGGGACGGCCTCTACGAGCAGTACTTC
>-|-|TRBJ2-7|TRBV5-1
CASSLFREYEQYF
TGCGCCAGCAGCTTGTTTCGGGAATACGAGCAGTACTTC
>-|-|TRBJ2-3|TRBV21-1
CASSKGPGGTDTQYF
TGTGCCAGCAGCAAAGGGCCAGGGGGCACAGATACGCAGTATTTT
>-|-|TRBJ1-5|TRBV19
CASSMLEPGTNQPQHF
TGTGCCAGTAGTATGTTGGAACCAGGGACAAATCAGCCCCAGCATTTT
>once|-|TRBJ1-2|TRBV29-1
CSVERPIGASGYTF
TGCAGCGTTGAAAGGCCCATAGGGGCTTCGGGCTACACCTTC
>-|-|TRBJ1-2|TRBV15
CATSREGVSYGYTF
TGTGCCACCAGCAGAGAAGGGGTTTCCTATGGCTACACCTTC
>-|TRBD2|TRBJ2-3|TRBV2
CASSPTSGGTDTQYF
TGTGCCAGCAGCCCGACTAGCGGGGGAACAGATACGCAGTATTTT
>few|-|TRBJ2-3|TRBV29-1
CSVEVKRTLLTDTQYF
TGCAGCGTTGAAGTTAAACGAACTCTACTCACAGATACGCAGTATTTT
>-|-|TRBJ1-6|TRBV7-8
CASSSPPDPRTDNSPLHF
TGTGCCAGCAGCTCTCCACCCGATCCGAGGACAGATAATTCACCCCTCCACTTT
>-|-|TRBJ1-1|TRBV5-4
CASSQDMATEAFF
TGTGCCAGCAGCCAGGACATGGCCACTGAAGCTTTCTTT
>-|-|TRBJ2-2|TRBV6-1
CASSSYTGELFF
TGTGCCAGCAGTTCGTACACCGGGGAGCTGTTTTTT
>-|-|TRBJ2-2|TRBV18
CASSPDVRRETGELFF
TGTGCCAGCTCACCCGACGTTCGTAGAGAGACCGGGGAGCTGTTTTTT
>-|TRBD1|TRBJ1-1|TRBV5-5
CASSLGTGGGRLSEAFF
TGTGCCAGCAGCCTTGGGACAGGGGGAGGTCGGCTCTCTGAAGCTTTCTTT
>-|-|TRBJ2-5|TRBV29-1
CSAGRGAETQYF
TGCAGCGCTGGCAGGGGGGCAGAGACCCAGTACTTC
>-|TRBD1|TRBJ2-7|TRBV11-2
CASSLEGTGSYEQYF
TGTGCCAGCAGCTTAGAAGGGACAGGGAGCTACGAGCAGTACTTC
>few|-|TRBJ1-3|TRBV5-3
CARRFLGPGNTIYF
TGTGCCAGAAGGTTCCTCGGCCCTGGAAACACCATATATTTT
>few|-|TRBJ1-1|TRBV19
CASSIDPRGTEAFF
TGTGCCAGTAGTATAGATCCTAGAGGTACTGAAGCTTTCTTT